Listed below are T cell receptor beta chains from one sample, sequenced in a study of CD8 T cells in ankylosing spondylitis. MiXCR was run by TCRdb on the 5' RACE reads, yielding one entry per CDR3 protein. The repertoire holds 200,000 to 300,000 distinct CDR3 sequences, with roughly 32% as singletons. Sequences were obtained from blood, either unsorted or a sorted T cell fraction (not recorded which). The origin of the receptors is a male donor with ankylosing spondylitis or in good health (not recorded which). Both conserved end residues are part of each CDR3. The D gene is left open where the match is weak. The size field is filled for only some rows; it gives once, few, many or a size class.

V gene: TRBV20-1; D gene: -; J gene: TRBJ2-5; clone size: -; CDR3 DNA: TGCAGTGCCTCTGGGGCCTTCCAAGAGACCCAGTACTTC; CDR3 protein: CSASGAFQETQYF
V gene: TRBV12-3/TRBV12-4; D gene: TRBD1; J gene: TRBJ1-1; clone size: few; CDR3 DNA: TGTGCCAGCAGTTTAGTATACAGGGGGGACACTGAAGCTTTCTTT; CDR3 protein: CASSLVYRGDTEAFF
V gene: TRBV5-6; D gene: -; J gene: TRBJ2-1; clone size: once; CDR3 DNA: TGTGCCAGCAGCTTCGTAGGAAGCAATGAGCAGTTCTTC; CDR3 protein: CASSFVGSNEQFF
V gene: TRBV5-1; D gene: -; J gene: TRBJ1-1; clone size: few; CDR3 DNA: TGCGCCAGCAGCTTGGCCGGTCAGCGGGTAAGCACTGAAGCTTTCTTT; CDR3 protein: CASSLAGQRVSTEAFF
V gene: TRBV13; D gene: TRBD2; J gene: TRBJ2-1; clone size: -; CDR3 DNA: TGTGCCAGCAGCTCAAACTACGGGACTAGCCCGTACAATGAGCAGTTCTTC; CDR3 protein: CASSSNYGTSPYNEQFF
V gene: TRBV6-1; D gene: -; J gene: TRBJ2-1; clone size: few; CDR3 DNA: TGTGCCAGCAGGGAGAGGGGGGGATCCTACAATGAGCAGTTCTTC; CDR3 protein: CASRERGGSYNEQFF
V gene: TRBV6-1; D gene: TRBD2; J gene: TRBJ2-5; clone size: -; CDR3 DNA: TGTGCCAGCAGAACTAGCGGGGGGGCCTTGGAGACCCAGTACTTC; CDR3 protein: CASRTSGGALETQYF
V gene: TRBV20-1; D gene: TRBD1; J gene: TRBJ1-6; clone size: -; CDR3 DNA: TGCTGTGCTAGAGACCTACAGGGGGGAGAGGAGAGTTCACCCCTCCACTTT; CDR3 protein: CCARDLQGGEESSPLHF
V gene: TRBV6-1; D gene: TRBD1; J gene: TRBJ2-2; clone size: -; CDR3 DNA: TGTGCCAGCAGACCCTACAGGGGAGAGGCCGGGGAGCTGTTTTTT; CDR3 protein: CASRPYRGEAGELFF
V gene: TRBV5-5; D gene: -; J gene: TRBJ2-7; clone size: few; CDR3 DNA: TGTGCCAGCAGCTTGGGGAGTCCGCAGGACAAGCCATTCTTC; CDR3 protein: CASSLGSPQDKPFF
V gene: TRBV6-5; D gene: TRBD1; J gene: TRBJ2-3; clone size: -; CDR3 DNA: TGTGCCAGCAGTTACCGGACAGGTTTAGATACGCAGTATTTT; CDR3 protein: CASSYRTGLDTQYF
V gene: TRBV9; D gene: -; J gene: TRBJ2-7; clone size: few; CDR3 DNA: TGTGCCAGCAGCGTAGTGGACAGCTCCTACGAGCAGTACTTC; CDR3 protein: CASSVVDSSYEQYF
V gene: TRBV20-1; D gene: TRBD1; J gene: TRBJ2-1; clone size: -; CDR3 DNA: TGCAGTGCTGCGCTGAGGGGGCGTCCTCGAAATGAGCAGTTCTTC; CDR3 protein: CSAALRGRPRNEQFF
V gene: TRBV25-1; D gene: -; J gene: TRBJ2-5; clone size: -; CDR3 DNA: TGTGCCAGCAGTGAACGGGTGGGAGAGACCCAGTACTTC; CDR3 protein: CASSERVGETQYF
V gene: TRBV7-3; D gene: TRBD2; J gene: TRBJ2-1; clone size: few; CDR3 DNA: TGTGCCAGCAGCTGGGCGGGACTAGCGGGGGGGCGCTGGGATGAGCAGTTCTTC; CDR3 protein: CASSWAGLAGGRWDEQFF
V gene: TRBV12-3/TRBV12-4; D gene: -; J gene: TRBJ1-5; clone size: -; CDR3 DNA: TGTGCCAGCAGTTTAGACAGGGCCGTACCCAGTCAGCCCCAGCATTTT; CDR3 protein: CASSLDRAVPSQPQHF
V gene: TRBV10-3; D gene: -; J gene: TRBJ2-7; clone size: -; CDR3 DNA: TGTGCCATCAGTGAGTCGGGACAAAGTCGCTCCTACGAGCAGTACTTC; CDR3 protein: CAISESGQSRSYEQYF
V gene: TRBV4-2; D gene: -; J gene: TRBJ2-7; clone size: -; CDR3 DNA: TGTGCCAGCAGCACCCGGGACGGGAACTACGAGCAGTACTTC; CDR3 protein: CASSTRDGNYEQYF
V gene: TRBV12-3/TRBV12-4; D gene: TRBD2; J gene: TRBJ2-1; clone size: -; CDR3 DNA: TGTGCCAGCAGTTTAGAGCGGGGGATAAATGAGCAGTTCTTC; CDR3 protein: CASSLERGINEQFF
V gene: TRBV2; D gene: -; J gene: TRBJ2-3; clone size: -; CDR3 DNA: TGTGCCAGCAGTCGCAGGGTCGGAGATACGCAGTATTTT; CDR3 protein: CASSRRVGDTQYF
V gene: TRBV20-1; D gene: -; J gene: TRBJ2-2; clone size: -; CDR3 DNA: TGCAGTGCTAGCCCCTTGGACCGGCCGGACACCGGGGAGCTGTTTTTT; CDR3 protein: CSASPLDRPDTGELFF
V gene: TRBV20-1; D gene: -; J gene: TRBJ2-3; clone size: -; CDR3 DNA: TGCAGTGCTAGATCGGGGGGCCTCTCCACAGATACGCAGTATTTT; CDR3 protein: CSARSGGLSTDTQYF
V gene: TRBV28; D gene: -; J gene: TRBJ2-3; clone size: few; CDR3 DNA: TGTGCCAGCAGTTTCATCGGAGATACGCAGTATTTT; CDR3 protein: CASSFIGDTQYF
V gene: TRBV20-1; D gene: TRBD2; J gene: TRBJ2-5; clone size: few; CDR3 DNA: TGCAGTGCTAGGCCCCTCGTTAGCGGGGGAGAGACCCAGTACTTC; CDR3 protein: CSARPLVSGGETQYF
V gene: TRBV10-3; D gene: TRBD1; J gene: TRBJ2-3; clone size: -; CDR3 DNA: TGTGCCATCAACCCGGACAGGGGGACAGATACGCAGTATTTT; CDR3 protein: CAINPDRGTDTQYF
V gene: TRBV7-6; D gene: -; J gene: TRBJ2-5; clone size: -; CDR3 DNA: TGTGCCAGCAGCTTAATAGAGGAGACCCAGTACTTC; CDR3 protein: CASSLIEETQYF
V gene: TRBV24-1; D gene: -; J gene: TRBJ2-7; clone size: -; CDR3 DNA: TGTGCCACCAGTGACCCGACAGAGTTACCCTACGAGCAGTACTTC; CDR3 protein: CATSDPTELPYEQYF
V gene: TRBV12-3/TRBV12-4; D gene: -; J gene: TRBJ2-3; clone size: few; CDR3 DNA: TGTGCCAGCAGTTTTCGACACCGCACAGATACGCAGTATTTT; CDR3 protein: CASSFRHRTDTQYF
V gene: TRBV5-1; D gene: TRBD1; J gene: TRBJ2-1; clone size: few; CDR3 DNA: TGCGCCAGCAGCTTAGAGGGGGCGGCCAATGAGCAGTTCTTC; CDR3 protein: CASSLEGAANEQFF
V gene: TRBV7-9; D gene: -; J gene: TRBJ2-7; clone size: -; CDR3 DNA: TGTGCCAGCAGCTTACCGGGGTTTAGGGGCGAGCAGTACTTC; CDR3 protein: CASSLPGFRGEQYF
V gene: TRBV5-1; D gene: -; J gene: TRBJ2-1; clone size: few; CDR3 DNA: TGCGCCAGCACCCGACAGGAGGAAGGCAATGAGCAGTTCTTC; CDR3 protein: CASTRQEEGNEQFF
V gene: TRBV6-1; D gene: -; J gene: TRBJ1-2; clone size: few; CDR3 DNA: TGTGCCAGCAGTGAAGAGCTAAACTATGGCTACACCTTC; CDR3 protein: CASSEELNYGYTF
V gene: TRBV12-3/TRBV12-4; D gene: TRBD2; J gene: TRBJ2-5; clone size: -; CDR3 DNA: TGTGCCATCAGTTTAGCGAGGGCTAGCGGGGGGCTCGGGGAGACCCAGTACTTC; CDR3 protein: CAISLARASGGLGETQYF
V gene: TRBV12-3/TRBV12-4; D gene: -; J gene: TRBJ1-2; clone size: few; CDR3 DNA: TGTGCCAGCAGTTTAAACCGGGCTGAGGGCTACACCTTC; CDR3 protein: CASSLNRAEGYTF
V gene: TRBV24-1; D gene: -; J gene: TRBJ2-1; clone size: -; CDR3 DNA: TGTGCCACCAGTGACCACAGGGCTACCTACAATGAGCAGTTCTTC; CDR3 protein: CATSDHRATYNEQFF
V gene: TRBV6-5; D gene: -; J gene: TRBJ2-5; clone size: few; CDR3 DNA: TGTGCCAGCAGTTTGACGATACAGGGATGGGAGACCCAGTACTTC; CDR3 protein: CASSLTIQGWETQYF
V gene: TRBV9; D gene: TRBD1; J gene: TRBJ2-5; clone size: few; CDR3 DNA: TGTGCCAGCAGCGACAGGGACAGTCTCCAAGAGACCCAGTACTTC; CDR3 protein: CASSDRDSLQETQYF
V gene: TRBV4-2; D gene: TRBD2; J gene: TRBJ2-3; clone size: -; CDR3 DNA: TGTGCCAGCAGCCAAGCTATCGGGCGGGGGGGTCACGCGACGCAGTATTTT; CDR3 protein: CASSQAIGRGGHATQYF
V gene: TRBV30; D gene: TRBD2; J gene: TRBJ2-7; clone size: -; CDR3 DNA: TGTGGACTAGCGGGGGGCCCCTACGAGCAGTACTTC; CDR3 protein: CGLAGGPYEQYF
V gene: TRBV9; D gene: -; J gene: TRBJ1-5; clone size: few; CDR3 DNA: TGTGCCAGCAGCTTGGGGGGTAGCCAGCAGCCCCAGCATTTT; CDR3 protein: CASSLGGSQQPQHF
V gene: TRBV5-1; D gene: TRBD2; J gene: TRBJ2-5; clone size: -; CDR3 DNA: TGCGCCAGCAGTCCTAGCGGGACCGACCAAGAGACCCAGTACTTC; CDR3 protein: CASSPSGTDQETQYF